The 24 T cell receptor beta chains below all came from one sample that was sequenced in a study of T cells expressing NK-cell markers. TCRdb reprocessed the 5' RACE reads and keeps a single row for each CDR3 protein, giving no DNA. This repertoire includes about half a million distinct CDR3 sequences. The sequenced sample consisted of blood T cells: a sorted CD56 or NKG2C T cell subset, CD4+ or CD8+ T cells, or bulk PBMC T cells (not recorded which). All receptors derive from a woman aged 45-59 years in good health.

The chain couples TRBV5-1 to TRBJ2-7. The V gene's germline CDR1 is SGHRS and CDR2 YFSETQ. The CDR3 spans 14 residues. The CDR3: CASSLEPVSVEQYF.

The V gene is TRBV5-5, the J gene TRBJ2-5. From germline, CDR1 is SGHKS and CDR2 YYEKEE (reference sequence). The CDR3 is 12 amino acids. The CDR3 here is CASSARWETQYF. The full variable domain, completed using reference TRBV5-5 and TRBJ2-5, is DAGVTQSPTHLIKTRGQQVTLRCSPISGHKSVSWYQQVLGQGPQFIFQYYEKEERGRGNFPDRFSARQFPNYSSELNVNALLLGDSALYLCASSARWETQYFGPGTRLLVL.

The chain links TRBV2 to TRBJ2-7. In germline, CDR1 is SNHLY, CDR2 FYNNEI. This CDR3 is built from 13 residues. The CDR3 reads CASTGVLSYEQYF. The variable domain in full, completed from reference TRBV2 and TRBJ2-7, reads EPEVTQTPSHQVTQMGQEVILRCVPISNHLYFYWYRQILGQKVEFLVSFYNNEISEKSEIFDDQFSVERPDGSNFTLKIRSTKLEDSAMYFCASTGVLSYEQYFGPGTRLTVT.

The rearrangement links TRBV5-1 to TRBJ2-1; the D gene TCRdb calls, TRBD2, cannot be checked with no DNA. This CDR3 contains 16 residues. Germline V CDR1 and CDR2: SGHRS, YFSETQ. The CDR3 region is CASSRNPGTSHNEQFF.

V gene TRBV3-1 combines with J gene TRBJ2-1; TCRdb gives TRBD2 as the D gene, but with no DNA this cannot be confirmed. CDR1 and CDR2 from the germline V gene are LGHDT and YNNKEL (reference sequence). The CDR3 length is 15 residues. The CDR3 region is CASSQEGRRANEQFF.

The chain uses TRBV12-3 or TRBV12-4 and TRBJ2-1; TCRdb outputs TRBD1, but without DNA this stays unchecked. This CDR3 comprises 13 residues. CDR3 region: CASSLTSTEQQFF.

The rearrangement links TRBV20-1 to TRBJ1-1. Germline V CDR1 and CDR2: DFQATT, SNEGSKA (reference sequence). The CDR3 is 12 residues long. The CDR3 reads CSARLSRTEAFF.

This rearrangement joins TRBV6-2 or TRBV6-3 to TRBJ2-2. The CDR3 is 14 residues long. Germline-derived CDR1 and CDR2 are MNHEY and SVGEGT. This CDR3 is CASRSTRNTGELFF.

The rearrangement uses TRBV7-3 and TRBJ2-5; TCRdb's D call of TRBD2 is untestable without DNA. The CDR3 length is 13 residues. Germline V gives CDR1 SGHTA, CDR2 FQGTGA. The CDR3 sequence is CASSPSSKETQYF.

The rearrangement links TRBV20-1 to TRBJ2-2; TCRdb's D call, TRBD1, is unchecked because there is no DNA. CDR3 length equals 13 residues. Germline V gene sequence: CDR1 DFQATT, CDR2 SNEGSKA (reference sequence). Here the CDR3 reads CSASPPGTGELFF.

The CDR3 protein is CASSRSYIQYF. The rearrangement links TRBV12-3 or TRBV12-4 to TRBJ2-4. The length of the CDR3 is 11 residues.

The rearrangement uses TRBV7-2 and TRBJ2-3; TCRdb's D gene call, TRBD1, goes unchecked for lack of DNA. This CDR3 has 14 amino acids. The germline V gene has CDR1 SGHTA and CDR2 FQGNSA. CDR3 sequence: CARPSGGLPDTQYF.

The chain carries TRBV3-1 and TRBJ1-2; as DNA is missing, the TRBD1 call by TCRdb cannot be tested. CDR3 length: 13 amino acids. In germline, CDR1 is LGHDT, CDR2 YNNKEL (reference sequence). The CDR3: CASSQAGNYGYTF.

This CDR3 reads CASSRATGGYSGYTF. V gene TRBV18 combines with J gene TRBJ1-2; as DNA is missing, the TRBD1 call by TCRdb cannot be tested. Germline V gene lookup returns CDR1 KGHSH and CDR2 LQKENI. This CDR3 has 15 residues.

The CDR3 spells CASSLGFGAGTDTQYF. The V call is TRBV5-1, the J call TRBJ2-3; no DNA is available, so the TRBD1 call from TCRdb remains unchecked. From germline, CDR1 is SGHRS and CDR2 YFSETQ. The CDR3 is made up of 16 amino acids.

The V call is TRBV20-1, the J call TRBJ2-3. Germline V gives CDR1 DFQATT, CDR2 SNEGSKA (reference sequence). The CDR3 runs to 11 residues. The CDR3 here is CSAKKADTQYF.

The J gene is TRBJ1-5, the V gene TRBV20-1; absent DNA, TCRdb's TRBD1 call cannot be checked. The CDR3 runs 14 residues. Germline V gene data show CDR1 as DFQATT and CDR2 as SNEGSKA (reference sequence). CDR3 residues: CSARSTGNNQPQHF.

The V call is TRBV7-8, the J call TRBJ1-2; absent DNA, TCRdb's TRBD1 call cannot be checked. The CDR3 covers 16 residues. From germline, CDR1 is SGHVS and CDR2 FQNEAQ. The CDR3 sequence is CASSLNPADRRNGYTF.

V gene TRBV20-1 combines with J gene TRBJ2-1; the D call of TRBD2 rests on TCRdb alone, since no DNA is present to check it. The V gene's germline CDR1 is DFQATT and CDR2 SNEGSKA (reference sequence). The CDR3 spans 16 residues. The CDR3 loop reads CSARDPSARDYNEQFF.

This chain uses TRBV27 with TRBJ1-2; TCRdb selects TRBD1, and the lack of DNA leaves this call unchecked. The CDR3 has 13 residues. Germline values: CDR1 MNHEY, CDR2 SMNVEV (reference sequence). CDR3 residues: CASSLSQGYGYTF.

The rearrangement uses TRBV2 and TRBJ1-6; TCRdb gives TRBD1 as the D gene, but with no DNA this cannot be confirmed. Germline-derived CDR1 and CDR2 are SNHLY and FYNNEI. This CDR3 contains 15 residues. The CDR3 region is CASSWGQGGNSPLHF.

This sequence joins TRBV12-3 or TRBV12-4 and TRBJ2-1; TCRdb selects TRBD2, and the lack of DNA leaves this call unchecked. The CDR3 totals 16 residues. CDR3 loop: CASSRTSGRAYNEQFF.

This chain links TRBV2 with TRBJ2-1. Germline V lookup: CDR1 SNHLY, CDR2 FYNNEI. The CDR3 totals 11 residues. The CDR3 loop is CASWNPNEQFF. The full variable domain, its missing parts supplied by reference TRBV2 and TRBJ2-1, is EPEVTQTPSHQVTQMGQEVILRCVPISNHLYFYWYRQILGQKVEFLVSFYNNEISEKSEIFDDQFSVERPDGSNFTLKIRSTKLEDSAMYFCASWNPNEQFFGPGTRLTVL.

V and J are TRBV24-1 and TRBJ2-3. CDR1 KGHDR and CDR2 SFDVKD come from the germline V gene. The CDR3 has 15 amino acids. This chain's CDR3 is CATSDPRTDTDTQYF.